These T cell receptor beta chains were read from a single sample in a study of blood T cell repertoires in COVID-19. Profiled with immunoSEQ multiplex PCR; TCRdb holds only in-frame clones, not every one. The sample gives around 68,000 clones, 80% to 90% of which show up once; 7.5% to 9% is in the top ten. The sequenced sample was peripheral blood. The receptors come from a man aged 45-65 years with active COVID-19. Both conserved end residues are trimmed from each CDR3.

>TRBV5-6
ASSLSGIGLGNSPLH
>TRBV7-2
ASSFTGTGELF
>TRBV9
ASSVAGTAYNSPLH
>TRBV5-6
ASSLRRLSSGNTIY
>TRBV15
ATSTGLAGITDTQY
>TRBV6-4
ASSERGGADTQY
>TRBV12-3/TRBV12-4
ASSLAAEKLF
>TRBV5-1
ASSLGQGLSEQF
>TRBV29-1
SASRDRG
>TRBV7-8
ASSLSRLAGVTDTQY
>TRBV10-3
AIHGGTGGNTEAF
>TRBV11-2
ASSPQSGVLEKLF
>TRBV7-9
ASSLLEVSGYT
>TRBV4-2
ASSQDRDLSGGTDTQY
>TRBV10-2
ASSEALGQGASGYT